This T cell receptor (beta chain) was sequenced in a study of cytomegalovirus exposure and HLA in healthy donors. PCR amplification relied on 60 Vbeta primers (plus 13 Jbeta primers). Profiled with immunoSEQ multiplex PCR; TCRdb holds only in-frame clones, not every one. The sample includes approximately 190,000 clones, 80% to 85% of them seen just once. Germline CDR1 reads SGHTA; CDR2 reads FQGNSA. V lost 2 bases, J lost 4 bases, and 11 bases lay in between. The CDR3 covers 14 residues. This clonotype was obtained from a woman under 30 in good health and CMV-seronegative. Sequenced: PBMCs. This rearrangement joins TRBV7-2 to TRBJ1-2, with a tentative D call TRBD1 (6 bases). The CDR3 nucleotides read TGTGCCAGCAGCTTAATTATACAGGGCTATGGCTACACCTTC. This gives the protein CASSLIIQGYGYTF. The whole variable domain, filled in from reference TRBV7-2 and TRBJ1-2, reads GAGVSQSPSNKVTEKGKDVELRCDPISGHTALYWYRQSLGQGLEFLIYFQGNSAPDKSGLPSDRFSAERTGGSVSTLTIQRTQQEDSAVYLCASSLIIQGYGYTFGSGTRLTVV.